The next 3 T cell receptor beta chains were all read from a single sample in a study of T cells in Graves' hyperthyroidism and ophthalmopathy. Using RNA transcripts as the source, TCR beta CDR3 regions were amplified. During a first-round RT-PCR of the TCR CDR3, the HTBI primer set was used. A single record per CDR3 protein comes from TCRdb applying MiXCR to the multiplex PCR reads. Among hundreds of thousands of distinct CDR3 sequences listed, over 15% were seen once. The sample taken for sequencing was blood. The receptors stem from a woman younger than 30 with Graves' hyperthyroidism.

The V gene is TRBV20-1, the J gene TRBJ1-2, with TRBD1 matching over 7 bases. V gave up 4 bases and J gave up 8 bases; unmatched junction bases: 7. The CDR3 sequence is 12 residues long. Germline V gene lookup returns CDR1 DFQATT and CDR2 SNEGSKA (reference sequence). In DNA, the CDR3 is TGCAGTGCTACAGGGGGGAGATTCGGCTACACCTTC. Translating it yields CSATGGRFGYTF.

The chain couples TRBV14 to TRBJ1-1, with 8 bases aligning to TRBD1. The CDR3 is made up of 15 amino acids. Germline V gives CDR1 SGHDN, CDR2 FVKESK. V was clipped by 8 bases and J by 5 bases; unmatched bases: 13. Here the CDR3 reads CASAFDSTGVTEAFF. CDR3 nucleotide sequence: TGTGCCAGCGCCTTCGATTCGACAGGGGTTACTGAAGCTTTCTTT.

This clonotype showed up just a few times. The chain recombines TRBV6-5 with TRBJ2-2, with 7 bases aligning to TRBD2. Germline CDR1 is MNHEY and CDR2 is SVGAGI. V lost 3 bases and J lost 6; bases outside the gene matches: 7. This CDR3 has 15 residues. DNA for the CDR3: TGTGCCAGCAGTTATTTCCCGGGAGGTGCCGGGGAGCTGTTTTTT. This sequence encodes CASSYFPGGAGELFF.